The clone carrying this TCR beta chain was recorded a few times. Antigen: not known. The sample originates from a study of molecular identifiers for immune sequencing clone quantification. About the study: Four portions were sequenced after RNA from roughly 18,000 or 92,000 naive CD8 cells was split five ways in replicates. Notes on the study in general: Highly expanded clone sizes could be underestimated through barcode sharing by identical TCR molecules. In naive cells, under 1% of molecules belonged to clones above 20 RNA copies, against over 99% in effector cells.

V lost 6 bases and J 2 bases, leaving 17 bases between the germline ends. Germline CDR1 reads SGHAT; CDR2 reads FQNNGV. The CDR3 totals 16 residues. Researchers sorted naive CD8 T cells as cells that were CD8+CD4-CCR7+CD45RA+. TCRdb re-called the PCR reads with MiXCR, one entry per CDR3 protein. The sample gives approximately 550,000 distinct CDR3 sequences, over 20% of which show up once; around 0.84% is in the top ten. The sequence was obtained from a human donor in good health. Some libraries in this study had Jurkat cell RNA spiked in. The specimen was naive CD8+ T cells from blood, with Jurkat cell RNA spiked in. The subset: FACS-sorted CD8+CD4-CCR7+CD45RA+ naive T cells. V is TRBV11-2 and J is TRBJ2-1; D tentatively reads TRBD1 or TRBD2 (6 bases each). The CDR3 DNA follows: TGTGCCAGCAGACCTACGGGGGCCAGCCCCTACAATGAGCAGTTCTTC. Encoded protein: CASRPTGASPYNEQFF.